This TCR beta chain was documented in a study of CD8+ T cells in alopecia areata. Treatment: oral pan-JAK inhibitor, 5-10 mg twice daily. The germline CDR1 and CDR2 sequences are SGHTA and FQGNSA. This CDR3 is built from 11 residues. The V end was cut by 5 bases, the J end by 3 bases, with 5 bases between. Extraction and reverse transcription of RNA yielded cDNA as the sequencing template. TCRdb's table, derived via immunoSEQ multiplex PCR, lists solely in-frame clones and lacks some. The data hold fewer than 100,000 clones, with around 70% observed a single time. As concerns this clone: What it binds is unknown.

Study results and caveats: Sequencing of scalp samples also captures resident alphabeta T cells of normal skin. Patients shared TCRs less clearly than mice did, possibly owing to HLA.

The source is a human donor with alopecia areata. The source material was CD8+ T cells sorted from blood, sampled at approximately week 42, from a patient treated with tofacitinib. This chain links TRBV7-2 with TRBJ2-7, with a weak D call TRBD1 (5 bases). CDR3 nucleotide sequence: TGTGCCAGCAGCGACAGCTACGAGCAGTACTTC. Translation gives CASSDSYEQYF.